The clone carrying this T cell receptor (beta chain) was counted a few times. Antigen specificity is unknown. The V gene's germline CDR1 is SGHVS and CDR2 FQNEAQ. V was trimmed by 1 base and J by 4 bases, leaving 14 bases between them. The CDR3 covers 16 residues. The record originates from a study of identifying expanded T cells in peripheral blood. Overall study findings and caveats: Technical replicates showed around 1.1 changed clones; two weeks roughly 16; four weeks 19. Variance in clone template counts between roughly two-week samples significantly increased with total template count across all healthy donors.

Healthy donors had no documented immune events, such as infections, while sampled. The method was immunoSEQ multiplex PCR; TCRdb's version includes in-frame clones alone and lacks a portion of them. This sample has around 120,000 clones, with 65% to 90% found just once. The rearrangement links TRBV7-8 to TRBJ1-5; D is perhaps TRBD1 (6 bases). This TCR was recovered from a person aged 18 to 75 in good health. Sequencing was done on a sample of blood. The CDR3 reads CASSLGRAGANQPQHF. As DNA, the CDR3 is TGTGCCAGCAGCTTAGGCCGAGCAGGGGCGAATCAGCCCCAGCATTTT.